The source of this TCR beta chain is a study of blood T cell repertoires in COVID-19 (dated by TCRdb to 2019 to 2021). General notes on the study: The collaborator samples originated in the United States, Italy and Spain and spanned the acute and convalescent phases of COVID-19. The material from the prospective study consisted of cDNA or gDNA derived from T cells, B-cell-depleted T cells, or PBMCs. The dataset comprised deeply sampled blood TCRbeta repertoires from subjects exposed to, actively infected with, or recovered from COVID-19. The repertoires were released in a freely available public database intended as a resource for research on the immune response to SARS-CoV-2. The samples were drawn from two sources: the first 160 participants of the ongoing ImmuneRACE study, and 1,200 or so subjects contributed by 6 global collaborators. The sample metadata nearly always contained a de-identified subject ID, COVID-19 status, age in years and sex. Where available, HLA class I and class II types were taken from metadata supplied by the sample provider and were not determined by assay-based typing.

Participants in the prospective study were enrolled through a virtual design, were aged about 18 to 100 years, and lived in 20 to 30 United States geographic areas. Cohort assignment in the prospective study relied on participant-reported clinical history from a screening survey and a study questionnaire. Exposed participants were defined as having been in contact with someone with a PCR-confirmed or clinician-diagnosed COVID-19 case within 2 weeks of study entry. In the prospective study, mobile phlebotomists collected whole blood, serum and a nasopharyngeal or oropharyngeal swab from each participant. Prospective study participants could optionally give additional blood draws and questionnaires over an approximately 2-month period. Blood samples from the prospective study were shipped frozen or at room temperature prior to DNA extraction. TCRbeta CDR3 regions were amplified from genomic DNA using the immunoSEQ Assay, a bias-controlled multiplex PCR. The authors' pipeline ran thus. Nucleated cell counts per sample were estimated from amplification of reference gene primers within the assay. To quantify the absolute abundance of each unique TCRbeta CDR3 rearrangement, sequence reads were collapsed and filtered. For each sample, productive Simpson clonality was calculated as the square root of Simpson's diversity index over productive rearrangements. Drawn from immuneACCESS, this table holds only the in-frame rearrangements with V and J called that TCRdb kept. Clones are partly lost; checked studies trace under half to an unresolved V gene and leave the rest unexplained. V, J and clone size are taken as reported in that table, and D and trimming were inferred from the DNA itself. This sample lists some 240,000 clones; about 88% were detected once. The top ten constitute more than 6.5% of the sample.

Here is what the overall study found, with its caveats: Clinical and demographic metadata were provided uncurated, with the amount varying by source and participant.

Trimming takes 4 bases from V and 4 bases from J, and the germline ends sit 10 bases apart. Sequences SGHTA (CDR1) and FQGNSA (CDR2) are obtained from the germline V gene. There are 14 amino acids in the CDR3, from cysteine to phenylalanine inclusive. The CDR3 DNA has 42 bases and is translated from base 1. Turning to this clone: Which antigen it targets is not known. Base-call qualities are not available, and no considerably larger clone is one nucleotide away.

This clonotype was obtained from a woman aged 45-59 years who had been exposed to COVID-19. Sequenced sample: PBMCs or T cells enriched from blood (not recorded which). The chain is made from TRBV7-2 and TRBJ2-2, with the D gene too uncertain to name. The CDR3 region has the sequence CASSSLTVTGELFF. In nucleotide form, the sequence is TGTGCCAGCAGCTCCCTCACGGTCACCGGGGAGCTGTTTTTT.